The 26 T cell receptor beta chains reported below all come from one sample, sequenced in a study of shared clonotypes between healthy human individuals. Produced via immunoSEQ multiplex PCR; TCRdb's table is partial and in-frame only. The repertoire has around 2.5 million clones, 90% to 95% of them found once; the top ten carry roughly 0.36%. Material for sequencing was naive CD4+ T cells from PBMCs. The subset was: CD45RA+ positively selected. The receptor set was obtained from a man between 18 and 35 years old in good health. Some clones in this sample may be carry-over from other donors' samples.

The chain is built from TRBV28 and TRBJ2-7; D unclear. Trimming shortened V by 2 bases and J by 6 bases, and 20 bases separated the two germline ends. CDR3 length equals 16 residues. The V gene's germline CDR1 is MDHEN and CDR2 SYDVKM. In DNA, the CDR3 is TGTGCCAGCAGTTTAATCCCCCAGACACCCCCCGTCGAGCAGTACTTC. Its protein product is CASSLIPQTPPVEQYF. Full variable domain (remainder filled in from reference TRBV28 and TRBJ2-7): DVKVTQSSRYLVKRTGEKVFLECVQDMDHENMFWYRQDPGLGLRLIYFSYDVKMKEKGDIPEGYSVSREKKERFSLILESASTNQTSMYLCASSLIPQTPPVEQYFGPGTRLTVT.

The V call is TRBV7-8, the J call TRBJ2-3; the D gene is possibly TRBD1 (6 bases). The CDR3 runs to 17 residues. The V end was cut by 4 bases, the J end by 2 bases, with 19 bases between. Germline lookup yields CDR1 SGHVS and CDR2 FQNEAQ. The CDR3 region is CASSSAVQGSITDTQYF. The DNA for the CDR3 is TGTGCCAGCAGCTCTGCGGTACAGGGATCGATCACAGATACGCAGTATTTT.

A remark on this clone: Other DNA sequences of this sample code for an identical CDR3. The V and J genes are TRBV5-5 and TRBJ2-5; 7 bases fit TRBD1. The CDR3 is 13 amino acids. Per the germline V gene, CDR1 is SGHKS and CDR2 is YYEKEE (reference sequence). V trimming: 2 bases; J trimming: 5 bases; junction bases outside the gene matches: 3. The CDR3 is CASSLQGRETQYF. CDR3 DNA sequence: TGTGCCAGCAGCTTACAGGGGCGTGAGACCCAGTACTTC.

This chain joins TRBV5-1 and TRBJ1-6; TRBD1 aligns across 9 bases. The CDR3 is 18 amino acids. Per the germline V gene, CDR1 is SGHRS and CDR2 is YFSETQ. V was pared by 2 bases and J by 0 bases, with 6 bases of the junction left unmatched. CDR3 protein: CASSLSGQGSSYNSPLHF. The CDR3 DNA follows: TGCGCCAGCAGCTTAAGCGGACAGGGGAGCTCCTATAATTCACCCCTCCACTTT.

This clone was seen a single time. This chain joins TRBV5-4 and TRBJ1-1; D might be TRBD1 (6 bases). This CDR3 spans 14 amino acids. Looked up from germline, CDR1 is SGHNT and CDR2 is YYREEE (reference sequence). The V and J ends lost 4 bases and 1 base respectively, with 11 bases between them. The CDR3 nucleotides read TGTGCCAGCAGCCCCGAAGGGGGGAACACTGAAGCTTTCTTT. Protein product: CASSPEGGNTEAFF.

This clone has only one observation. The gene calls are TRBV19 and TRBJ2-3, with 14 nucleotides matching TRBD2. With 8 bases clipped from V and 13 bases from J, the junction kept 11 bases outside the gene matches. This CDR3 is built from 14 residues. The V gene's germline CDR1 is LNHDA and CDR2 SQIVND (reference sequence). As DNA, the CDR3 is TGTGCCAGTGCAACTCGGGGACTAGCGGGAGAGGAGTATTTT. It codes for CASATRGLAGEEYF.

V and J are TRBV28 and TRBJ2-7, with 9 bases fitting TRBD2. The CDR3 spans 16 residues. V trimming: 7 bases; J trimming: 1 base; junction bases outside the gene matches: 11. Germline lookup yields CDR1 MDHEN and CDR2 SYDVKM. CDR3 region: CASTLTWAGGSYEQYF. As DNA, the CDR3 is TGTGCCAGCACCCTTACATGGGCGGGAGGGTCCTACGAGCAGTACTTC.

Here the CDR3 DNA reads TGCGCCAGCAGCTTGGTTAGGGAAGGGGGCCTAAAAGAGACCCAGTACTTC. Residues: CASSLVREGGLKETQYF. The V call is TRBV5-1, the J call TRBJ2-5; TRBD1 matches at 7 bases. Germline V gene sequence: CDR1 SGHRS, CDR2 YFSETQ. CDR3 length: 17 amino acids. The V gene end was trimmed by 0 bases and the J gene end by 3 bases; junction bases not matched to a gene: 11.

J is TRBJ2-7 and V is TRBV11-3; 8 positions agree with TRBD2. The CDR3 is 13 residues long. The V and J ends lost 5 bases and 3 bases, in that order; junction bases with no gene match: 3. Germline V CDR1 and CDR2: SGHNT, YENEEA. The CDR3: CASSPAGGYEQYF. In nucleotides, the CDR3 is TGTGCCAGCAGCCCGGCGGGGGGCTACGAGCAGTACTTC.

The CDR3 DNA is TGTGCCAGCTCACCTCAAATCTCGGGACAGGGTAATGAAAAACTGTTTTTT. It specifies CASSPQISGQGNEKLFF. V gene TRBV18 combines with J gene TRBJ1-4; 9 positions match TRBD1. This CDR3 has 17 residues. CDR1 and CDR2 (germline): KGHSH, LQKENI. V lost 3 bases, J lost 4 bases, and 9 bases stayed unmatched.

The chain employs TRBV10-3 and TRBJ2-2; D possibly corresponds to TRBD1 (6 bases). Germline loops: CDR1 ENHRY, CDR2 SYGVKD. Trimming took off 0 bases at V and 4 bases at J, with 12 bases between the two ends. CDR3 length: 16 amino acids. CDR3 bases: TGTGCCATCAGTGAGTCGAGGACCAGGGGCACCGGGGAGCTGTTTTTT. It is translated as CAISESRTRGTGELFF.

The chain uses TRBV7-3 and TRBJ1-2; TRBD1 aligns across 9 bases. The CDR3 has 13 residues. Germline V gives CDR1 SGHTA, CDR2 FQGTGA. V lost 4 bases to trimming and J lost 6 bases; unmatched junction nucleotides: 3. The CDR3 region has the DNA TGTGCCAGCAGCTCCGGGACAGGGAATGGCTACACCTTC. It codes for CASSSGTGNGYTF.

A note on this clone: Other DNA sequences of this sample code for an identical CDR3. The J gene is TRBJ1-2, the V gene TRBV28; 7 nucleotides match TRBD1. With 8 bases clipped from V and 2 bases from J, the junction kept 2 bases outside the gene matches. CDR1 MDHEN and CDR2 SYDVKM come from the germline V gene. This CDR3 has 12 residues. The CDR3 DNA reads TGTGCCAGCGGCAGGGGGAACTATGGCTACACCTTC. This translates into CASGRGNYGYTF.

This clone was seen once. The CDR3 protein is CASSRGDLQKTQYF. The CDR3 DNA reads as TGTGCCAGCAGCCGTGGTGATCTTCAAAAGACCCAGTACTTC. The chain joins TRBV11-2 to TRBJ2-5; D is ambiguous. The length of the CDR3 is 14 residues. V lost 5 bases to trimming and J lost 6 bases, with 16 bases between them. Per the germline V gene, CDR1 is SGHAT and CDR2 is FQNNGV.

CDR3 region: CASTPPGSSSYEQYF. CDR3 coding DNA: TGTGCCAGCACACCCCCGGGGTCGAGCTCCTACGAGCAGTACTTC. V is TRBV5-5 and J is TRBJ2-7, with a weak D call TRBD2 (5 bases). Germline-derived CDR1 and CDR2 are SGHKS and YYEKEE (reference sequence). V dropped 6 bases and J dropped 0 bases, with 16 bases sitting between them. This CDR3 is 15 amino acids long.

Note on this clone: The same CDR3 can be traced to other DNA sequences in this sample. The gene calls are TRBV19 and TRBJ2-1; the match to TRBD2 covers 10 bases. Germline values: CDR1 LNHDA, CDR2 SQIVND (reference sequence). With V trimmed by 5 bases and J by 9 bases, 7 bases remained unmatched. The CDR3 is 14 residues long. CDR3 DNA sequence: TGTGCCAGTAGTGGGCTAGCGGGAGTCGGTGAGCAGTTCTTC. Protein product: CASSGLAGVGEQFF.

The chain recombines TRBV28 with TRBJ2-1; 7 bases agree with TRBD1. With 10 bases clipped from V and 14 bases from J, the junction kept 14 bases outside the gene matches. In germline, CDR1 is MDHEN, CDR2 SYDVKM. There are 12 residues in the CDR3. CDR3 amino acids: CATHKDRDREFF. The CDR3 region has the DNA TGTGCCACCCACAAAGACCGGGACAGAGAGTTCTTC.

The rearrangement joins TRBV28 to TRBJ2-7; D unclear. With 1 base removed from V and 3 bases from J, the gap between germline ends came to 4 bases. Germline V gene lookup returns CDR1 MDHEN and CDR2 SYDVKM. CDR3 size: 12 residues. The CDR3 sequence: CASSLYYYEQYF. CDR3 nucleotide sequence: TGTGCCAGCAGTTTATACTACTACGAGCAGTACTTC.

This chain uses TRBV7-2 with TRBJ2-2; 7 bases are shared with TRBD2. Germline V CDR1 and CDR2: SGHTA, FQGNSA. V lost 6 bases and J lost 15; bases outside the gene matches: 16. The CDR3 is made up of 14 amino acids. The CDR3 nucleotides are TGTGCCAGCAGAATCAGCGGGACCCCCGCGGGGTTGTTTTTT. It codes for CASRISGTPAGLFF.

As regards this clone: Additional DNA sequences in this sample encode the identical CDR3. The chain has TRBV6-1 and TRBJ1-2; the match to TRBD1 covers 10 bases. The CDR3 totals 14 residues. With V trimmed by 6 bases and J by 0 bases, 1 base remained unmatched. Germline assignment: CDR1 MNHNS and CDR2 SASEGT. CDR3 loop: CASRGTGANYGYTF. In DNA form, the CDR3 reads TGTGCCAGCAGAGGGACAGGGGCTAACTATGGCTACACCTTC.

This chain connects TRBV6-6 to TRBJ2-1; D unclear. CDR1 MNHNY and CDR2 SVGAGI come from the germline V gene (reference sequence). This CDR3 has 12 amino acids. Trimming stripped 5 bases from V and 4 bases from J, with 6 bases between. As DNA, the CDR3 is TGTGCCAGCAGTCTGGATTACAATGAGCAGTTCTTC. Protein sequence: CASSLDYNEQFF.

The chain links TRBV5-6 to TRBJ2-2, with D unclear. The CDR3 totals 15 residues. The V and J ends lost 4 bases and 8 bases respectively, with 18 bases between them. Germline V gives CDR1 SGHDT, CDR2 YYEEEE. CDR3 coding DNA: TGTGCCAGCAGCCCCAGCCCATTTCCACCGGGGGAGCTGTTTTTT. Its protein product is CASSPSPFPPGELFF.

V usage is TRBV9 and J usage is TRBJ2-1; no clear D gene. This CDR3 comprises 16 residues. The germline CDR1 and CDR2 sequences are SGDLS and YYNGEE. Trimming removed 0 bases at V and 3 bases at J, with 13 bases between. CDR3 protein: CASSVVSGPDYNEQFF. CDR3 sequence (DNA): TGTGCCAGCAGCGTAGTGTCGGGTCCGGACTACAATGAGCAGTTCTTC. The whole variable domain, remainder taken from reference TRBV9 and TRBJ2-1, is DSGVTQTPKHLITATGQRVTLRCSPRSGDLSVYWYQQSLDQGLQFLIQYYNGEERAKGNILERFSAQQFPDLHSELNLSSLELGDSALYFCASSVVSGPDYNEQFFGPGTRLTVL.

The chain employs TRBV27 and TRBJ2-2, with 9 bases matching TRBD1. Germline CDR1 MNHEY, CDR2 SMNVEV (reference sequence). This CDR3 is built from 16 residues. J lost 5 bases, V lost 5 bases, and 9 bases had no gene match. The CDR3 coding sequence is TGTGCCAGCAGTCTACCCGGGACAGGGCTTACCGGGGAGCTGTTTTTT. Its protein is CASSLPGTGLTGELFF.

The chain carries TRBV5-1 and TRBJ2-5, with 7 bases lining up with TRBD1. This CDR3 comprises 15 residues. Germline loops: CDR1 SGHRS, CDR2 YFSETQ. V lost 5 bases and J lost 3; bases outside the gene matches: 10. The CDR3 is CASSIIPDREETQYF. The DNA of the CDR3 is TGCGCCAGCAGTATAATACCTGACAGGGAAGAGACCCAGTACTTC.

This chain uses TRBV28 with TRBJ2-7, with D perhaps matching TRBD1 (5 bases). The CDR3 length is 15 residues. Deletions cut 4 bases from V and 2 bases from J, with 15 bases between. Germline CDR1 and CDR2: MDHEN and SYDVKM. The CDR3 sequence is CASSSQGPRPYEQYF. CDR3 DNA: TGTGCCAGCAGTTCTCAGGGTCCCAGGCCCTACGAGCAGTACTTC.